The source of this TCR beta chain is a study of CD8+ T cells in alopecia areata. Study-wide findings and caveats: Normal skin's resident alphabeta T cells are also sequenced in scalp samples.

The table lists this clone with a count of one. The antigen remains undetermined. The CDR3 totals 11 residues. Germline V gene sequence: CDR1 DFQATT, CDR2 SNEGSKA (reference sequence). Between the trimmed V and J ends, which lost 6 bases and 1 base, there was a span of 6 bases. RNA extraction and reverse transcription yielded cDNA as sequencing template. Libraries were prepared by immunoSEQ multiplex PCR; TCRdb keeps only in-frame clonotypes and omits some of them. This table holds some 110,000 clones, 55% to 80% found once. The chain recombines TRBV20-1 with TRBJ1-1; no clear D. The sequencing input was CD4+ T cells sorted from blood. This receptor was obtained from a human donor in good health. CDR3 loop: CSATRNTEAFF. The CDR3 DNA reads as TGCAGTGCAACTAGGAACACTGAAGCTTTCTTT.